This TCR beta chain was identified in a study of lymphopenia after photon versus proton radiotherapy. Germline trimming cut 5 bases from V and 0 bases from J; bases unmatched to any gene: 8. CDR3 length: 19 residues. CDR1 is MNHEY, CDR2 SMNVEV, per germline (reference sequence). The table came from immunoSEQ multiplex PCR; TCRdb's copy has only in-frame clones and leaves some out. The sample consists of 55,000 to 75,000 clones, approximately 91% of them appearing once. Study-wide points: After lymphocyte nadir, photon-treated repertoires showed oligoclonal expansion, especially CD8+ Temra. Relative stability marked proton patients; photon patients lost diversity and naive cells. Post-nadir TCR diversity decline inversely tracked overall survival among those who died. Authors raise, but do not show, better survival with proton therapy.

With regard to this clone: Antigen specificity is unknown.

The chain joins TRBV27 to TRBJ2-1; TRBD2 matches at 15 bases. This TCR derives from a woman in her 70s with pancreatic cancer. The specimen comprised peripheral blood, sampled from a patient treated with photon-based radiotherapy. The CDR3 DNA is TGTGCCAGCAGTGACGGACTAGCGGGAGGGATGTTCTCCTACAATGAGCAGTTCTTC. Translated: CASSDGLAGGMFSYNEQFF.